One T cell receptor (beta chain) is described in this entry. The antigen is undetermined. Following a re-call of the 5' RACE reads, TCRdb has one entry per CDR3 protein and lacks DNA. The sample table includes roughly 420,000 distinct CDR3 sequences. The data stem from a study of T cells expressing NK-cell markers. General study results and limits: NKG2C+ dominant clonotypes from roughly 6 donors made up about 1.0-7.0% of CD8+ T cells. The study left the HCMV specificity of expanded NKG2C+ T cell clones unresolved. The leading position in the CD3+CD56-NKG2C+ fraction of four donors also went to these clonotypes.

Germline V lookup: CDR1 SGHTA, CDR2 FQGNSA. This CDR3 comprises 13 residues. V usage is TRBV7-2 and J usage is TRBJ2-3; TCRdb picks TRBD1, but there is no DNA to check that call. Sequenced sample: blood T cells: a sorted CD56 or NKG2C T cell subset, CD4+ or CD8+ T cells, or bulk PBMC T cells (not recorded which). The receptor was isolated from a woman aged 18 to 75 in good health. The CDR3 region is CASSLGQGYTQYF.